The T cell receptor (beta chain) under discussion was sequenced for a study of T cells after posttransplantation cyclophosphamide. The CDR3 spans 14 residues. The trim removed 3 bases at V and 9 bases at J, leaving 4 bases unmatched. The V gene's germline CDR1 is SNHLY and CDR2 FYNNEI. Libraries were prepared by immunoSEQ multiplex PCR; TCRdb keeps only in-frame clonotypes and omits some of them. The data contain roughly 3,000 clones, around 57% of them singletons. This receptor was obtained from a woman aged 25 to 39 in good health and a related stem cell transplant donor. Material: memory CD8+ T cells sorted from blood. The chain links TRBV2 to TRBJ1-6; TRBD1 aligns across 8 bases. The CDR3 is CASSETGEVSPLHF. CDR3 in DNA: TGTGCCAGCAGTGAGACAGGGGAGGTTTCACCCCTCCACTTT. Complete variable domain (other parts from reference TRBV2 and TRBJ1-6): EPEVTQTPSHQVTQMGQEVILRCVPISNHLYFYWYRQILGQKVEFLVSFYNNEISEKSEIFDDQFSVERPDGSNFTLKIRSTKLEDSAMYFCASSETGEVSPLHFGNGTRLTVT.